Reported below is one T cell receptor (beta chain). V gave up 2 bases and J gave up 3 bases; unmatched junction bases: 2. The germline CDR1 and CDR2 sequences are KGHDR and SFDVKD. This CDR3 comprises 15 residues. These data belong to a study of blood T cell repertoires in COVID-19. Data came from immunoSEQ multiplex PCR; TCRdb stores just in-frame clones and leaves some out. This table holds about 93,000 clones, roughly nine tenths found once. The chain combines TRBV24-1 with TRBJ2-1; TRBD1 matches 8 bases. The specimen sequenced was peripheral blood. The source of this sequence is a man between 50 and 59 years old with acute or convalescent COVID-19. The CDR3 loop is CATSDWTGHYNEQFF. CDR3 coding DNA: TGTGCCACCAGTGATTGGACAGGGCACTACAATGAGCAGTTCTTC.